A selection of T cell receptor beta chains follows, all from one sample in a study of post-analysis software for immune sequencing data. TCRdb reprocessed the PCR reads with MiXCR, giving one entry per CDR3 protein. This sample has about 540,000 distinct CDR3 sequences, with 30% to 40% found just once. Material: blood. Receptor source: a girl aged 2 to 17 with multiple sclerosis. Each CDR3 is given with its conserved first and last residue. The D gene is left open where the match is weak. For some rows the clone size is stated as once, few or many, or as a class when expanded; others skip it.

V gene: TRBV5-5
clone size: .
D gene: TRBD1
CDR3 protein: CASSLEGGGGDTEAFF

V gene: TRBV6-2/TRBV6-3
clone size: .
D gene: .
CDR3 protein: CASSYSKDRLVYEQYF

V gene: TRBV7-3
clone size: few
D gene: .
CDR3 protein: CTSSIDRVTEAFF

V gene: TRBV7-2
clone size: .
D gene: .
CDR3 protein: CASSLFSLEQFF

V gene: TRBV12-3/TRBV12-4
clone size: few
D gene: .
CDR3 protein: CASSTTRDTEAFF

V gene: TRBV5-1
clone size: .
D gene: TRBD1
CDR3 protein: CASARTGVPYEQYF

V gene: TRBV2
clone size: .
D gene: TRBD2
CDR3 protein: CASSGAGTSGENNEQFF

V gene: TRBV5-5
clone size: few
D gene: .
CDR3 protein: CASSSIPGAPQETQYF

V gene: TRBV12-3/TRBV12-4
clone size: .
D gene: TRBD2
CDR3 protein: CASSTAAGVGETQYF

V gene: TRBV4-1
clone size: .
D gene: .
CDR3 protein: CASSQEDTAGYYGYTF

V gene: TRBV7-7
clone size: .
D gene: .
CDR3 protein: CASSYDLNSPLHF

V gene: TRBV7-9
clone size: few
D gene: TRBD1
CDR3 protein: CASTRQGGDGYTF

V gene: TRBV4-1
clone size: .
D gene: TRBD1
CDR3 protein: CASSHRQGSPGELFF

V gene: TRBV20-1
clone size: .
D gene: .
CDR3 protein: CSARVAGRTSYEQYF

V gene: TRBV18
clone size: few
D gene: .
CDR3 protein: CASSPTTGGEETQYF

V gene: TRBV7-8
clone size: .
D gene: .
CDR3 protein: CASASGGDYGYTF

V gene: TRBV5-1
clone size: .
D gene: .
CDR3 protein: CASSSPDRINYGYTF

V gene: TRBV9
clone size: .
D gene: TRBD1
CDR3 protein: CASSEGTGQLYEQYF

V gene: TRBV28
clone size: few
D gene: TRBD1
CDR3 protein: CASRRDRATTYEQYF

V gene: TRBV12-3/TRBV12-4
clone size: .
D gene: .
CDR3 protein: CASSPLQGRGDTQYF

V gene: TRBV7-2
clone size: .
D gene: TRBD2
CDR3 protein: CASSYEASGYNEQFF

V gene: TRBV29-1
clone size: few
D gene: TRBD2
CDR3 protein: CSVGPGGEQYF

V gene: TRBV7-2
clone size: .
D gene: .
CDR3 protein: CASTPEGIYGYTF

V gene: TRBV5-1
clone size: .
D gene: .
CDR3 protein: CASSPVDNSPLHF

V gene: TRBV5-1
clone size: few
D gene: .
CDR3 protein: CASSLGIPSNYGYTF

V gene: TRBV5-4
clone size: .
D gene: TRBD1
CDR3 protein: CASSPRTGQIDGYTF

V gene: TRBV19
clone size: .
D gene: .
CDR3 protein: CASYGENGYTF

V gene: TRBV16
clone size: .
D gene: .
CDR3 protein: CASSHIMRSSTDTQYF

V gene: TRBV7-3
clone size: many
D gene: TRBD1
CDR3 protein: CASSEGTGAGYTF

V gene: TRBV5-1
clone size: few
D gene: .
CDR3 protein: CASSLVRGAYEQYF

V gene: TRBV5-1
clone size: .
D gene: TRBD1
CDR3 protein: CASSEGTEIHQPQHF

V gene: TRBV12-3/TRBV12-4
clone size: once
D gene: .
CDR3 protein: CASTHGTPVGTQYF

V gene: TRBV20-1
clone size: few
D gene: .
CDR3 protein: CSALENEQFF

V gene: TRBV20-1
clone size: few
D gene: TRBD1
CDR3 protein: CSARDRQGAMSFSYEQYF

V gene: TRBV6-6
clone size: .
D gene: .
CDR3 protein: CASVAETTEAFF

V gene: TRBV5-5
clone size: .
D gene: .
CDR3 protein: CASSLLDISGYEAFF

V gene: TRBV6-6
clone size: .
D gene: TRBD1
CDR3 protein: CASSYSGQANQPQHF